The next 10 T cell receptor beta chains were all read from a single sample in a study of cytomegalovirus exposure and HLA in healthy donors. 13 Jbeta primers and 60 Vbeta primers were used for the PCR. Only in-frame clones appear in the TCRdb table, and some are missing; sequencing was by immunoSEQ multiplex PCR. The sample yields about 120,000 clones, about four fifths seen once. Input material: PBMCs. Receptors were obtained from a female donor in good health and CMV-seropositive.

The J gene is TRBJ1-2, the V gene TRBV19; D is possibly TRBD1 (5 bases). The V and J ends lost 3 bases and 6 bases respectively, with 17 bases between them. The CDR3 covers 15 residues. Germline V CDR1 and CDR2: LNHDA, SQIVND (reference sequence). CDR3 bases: TGTGCCAGTAGTATCCCTGGTGCGGGGGGTCATGGCTACACCTTC. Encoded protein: CASSIPGAGGHGYTF.

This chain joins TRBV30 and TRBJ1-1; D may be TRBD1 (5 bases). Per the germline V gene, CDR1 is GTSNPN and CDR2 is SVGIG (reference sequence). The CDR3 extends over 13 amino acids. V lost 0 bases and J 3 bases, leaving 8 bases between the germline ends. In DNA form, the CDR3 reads TGTGCCTGGAGTGTAGACAGCCACACTGAAGCTTTCTTT. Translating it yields CAWSVDSHTEAFF.

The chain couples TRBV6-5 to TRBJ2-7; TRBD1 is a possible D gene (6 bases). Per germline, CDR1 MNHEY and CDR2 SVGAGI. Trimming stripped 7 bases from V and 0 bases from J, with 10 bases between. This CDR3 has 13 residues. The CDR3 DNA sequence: TGTGCCAGCATGTCGGACAGCTCCTACGAGCAGTACTTC. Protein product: CASMSDSSYEQYF.

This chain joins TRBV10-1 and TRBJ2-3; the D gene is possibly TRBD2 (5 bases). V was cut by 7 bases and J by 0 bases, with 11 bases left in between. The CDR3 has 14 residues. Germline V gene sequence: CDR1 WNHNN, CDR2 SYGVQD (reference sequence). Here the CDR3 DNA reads TGCGCCAGCAAGGGTGCGGGTAGCACAGATACGCAGTATTTT. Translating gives CASKGAGSTDTQYF.

The CDR3 DNA reads as TGCGCCAGCAAGGGGAGGGCGGCGGACGCCGGGGAGCTGTTTTTT. This codes for CASKGRAADAGELFF. The chain links TRBV5-1 to TRBJ2-2; 7 nucleotides agree with TRBD2. The CDR3 runs 15 residues. The V gene's germline CDR1 is SGHRS and CDR2 YFSETQ. Trimming removed 6 bases from V and 6 bases from J; junction bases left unmatched: 11. Together with reference TRBV5-1 and TRBJ2-2, the CDR3 gives the full variable domain: KAGVTQTPRYLIKTRGQQVTLSCSPISGHRSVSWYQQTPGQGLQFLFEYFSETQRNKGNFPGRFSGRQFSNSRSEMNVSTLELGDSALYLCASKGRAADAGELFFGEGSRLTVL.

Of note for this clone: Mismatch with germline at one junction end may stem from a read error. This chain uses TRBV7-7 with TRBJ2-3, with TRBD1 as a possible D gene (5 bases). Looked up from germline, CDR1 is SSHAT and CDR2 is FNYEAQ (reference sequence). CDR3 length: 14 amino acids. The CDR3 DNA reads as TGTGCTAGCAGCTTTATACAGGGCACAGATACGCAGTATTTT. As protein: CASSFIQGTDTQYF.

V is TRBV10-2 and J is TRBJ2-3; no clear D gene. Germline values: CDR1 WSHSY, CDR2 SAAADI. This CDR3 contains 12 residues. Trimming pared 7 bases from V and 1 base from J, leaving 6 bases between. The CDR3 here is CASKQGTDTQYF. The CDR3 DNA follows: TGCGCCAGCAAGCAGGGCACAGATACGCAGTATTTT.

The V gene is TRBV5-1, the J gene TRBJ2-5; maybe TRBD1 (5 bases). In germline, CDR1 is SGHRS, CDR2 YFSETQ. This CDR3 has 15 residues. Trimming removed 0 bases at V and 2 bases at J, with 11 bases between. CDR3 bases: TGCGCCAGCAGCTTGGCCACGACAGCGCAAGAGACCCAGTACTTC. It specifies CASSLATTAQETQYF.

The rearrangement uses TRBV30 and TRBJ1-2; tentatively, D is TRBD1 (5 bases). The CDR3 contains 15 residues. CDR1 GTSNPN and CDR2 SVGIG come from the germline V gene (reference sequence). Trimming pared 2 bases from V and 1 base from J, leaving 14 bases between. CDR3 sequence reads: CAWSSPWGSNYGYTF. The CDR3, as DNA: TGTGCCTGGAGTTCGCCTTGGGGCAGTAACTATGGCTACACCTTC.

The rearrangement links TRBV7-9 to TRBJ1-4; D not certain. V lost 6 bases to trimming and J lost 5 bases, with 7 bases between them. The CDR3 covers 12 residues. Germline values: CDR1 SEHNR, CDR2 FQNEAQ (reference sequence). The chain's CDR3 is CASSRRNEKLFF. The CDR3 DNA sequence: TGTGCCAGCAGTCGGCGGAATGAAAAACTGTTTTTT.